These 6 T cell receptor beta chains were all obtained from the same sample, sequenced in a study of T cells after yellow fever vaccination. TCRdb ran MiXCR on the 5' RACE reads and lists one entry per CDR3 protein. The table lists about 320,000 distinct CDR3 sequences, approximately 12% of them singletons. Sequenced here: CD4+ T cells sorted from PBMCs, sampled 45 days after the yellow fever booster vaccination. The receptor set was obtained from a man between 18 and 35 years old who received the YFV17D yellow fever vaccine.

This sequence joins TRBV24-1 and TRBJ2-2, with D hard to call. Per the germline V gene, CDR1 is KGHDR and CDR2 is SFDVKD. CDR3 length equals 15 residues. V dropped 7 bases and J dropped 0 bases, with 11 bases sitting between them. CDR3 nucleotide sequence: TGTGCCACCAGATCGACTCGTCCGAACACCGGGGAGCTGTTTTTT. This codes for CATRSTRPNTGELFF.

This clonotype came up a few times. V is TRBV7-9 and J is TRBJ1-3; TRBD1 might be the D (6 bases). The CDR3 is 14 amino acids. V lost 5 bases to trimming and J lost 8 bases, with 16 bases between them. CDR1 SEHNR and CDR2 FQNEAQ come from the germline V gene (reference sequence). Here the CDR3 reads CASSLQGADDTIYF. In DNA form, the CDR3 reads TGTGCCAGCAGCCTACAGGGCGCGGACGACACCATATATTTT.

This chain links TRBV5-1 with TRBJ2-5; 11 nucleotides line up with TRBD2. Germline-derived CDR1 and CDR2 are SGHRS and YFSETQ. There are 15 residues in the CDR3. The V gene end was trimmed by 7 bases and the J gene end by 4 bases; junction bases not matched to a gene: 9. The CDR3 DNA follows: TGCGCCAGCTGGCGGACTAGCGGGCCGGGAGAGACCCAGTACTTC. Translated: CASWRTSGPGETQYF.

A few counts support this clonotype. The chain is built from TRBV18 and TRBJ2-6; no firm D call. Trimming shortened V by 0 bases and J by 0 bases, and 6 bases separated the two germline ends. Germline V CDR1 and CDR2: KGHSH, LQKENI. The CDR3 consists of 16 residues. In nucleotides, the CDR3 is TGTGCCAGCTCACCACCGGGTAGCTCTGGGGCCAACGTCCTGACTTTC. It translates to CASSPPGSSGANVLTF. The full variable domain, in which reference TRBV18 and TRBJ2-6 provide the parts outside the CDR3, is NAGVMQNPRHLVRRRGQEARLRCSPMKGHSHVYWYRQLPEEGLKFMVYLQKENIIDESGMPKERFSAEFPKEGPSILRIQQVVRGDSAAYFCASSPPGSSGANVLTFGAGSRLTVL.

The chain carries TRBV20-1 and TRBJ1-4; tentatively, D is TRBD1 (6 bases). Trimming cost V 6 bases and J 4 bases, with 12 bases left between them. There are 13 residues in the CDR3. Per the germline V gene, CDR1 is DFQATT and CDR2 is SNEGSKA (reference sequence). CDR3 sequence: CSASGTNNEKLFF. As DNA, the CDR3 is TGCAGTGCCTCCGGGACAAATAATGAAAAACTGTTTTTT.

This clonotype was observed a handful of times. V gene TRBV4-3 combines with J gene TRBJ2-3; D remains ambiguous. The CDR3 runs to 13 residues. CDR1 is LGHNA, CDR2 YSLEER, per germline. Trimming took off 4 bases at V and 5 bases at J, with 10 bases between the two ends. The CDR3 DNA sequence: TGCGCCAGCAGCCTAACGACGGGAGATACGCAGTATTTT. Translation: CASSLTTGDTQYF.